Included here is one T cell receptor (beta chain) sequence, with context. This clone appeared a single time. Its antigen specificity is not known. Per-base quality was not reported, and no clone a single base away is much larger than it. Trimming costs V 5 bases and J 5 bases, and their ends lie 15 bases apart. Measured from the cysteine to the phenylalanine, the CDR3 is 15 residues long. This entry keeps only the CDR3 DNA: 45 bases, framed from base 1. CDR1 and CDR2 are drawn from the germline V gene: SGHAT, FQNNGV. The data belong to a study of shared clonotypes between healthy human individuals (TCRdb year 2020). Regarding the study in general: A couple of women and a few men aged 18 to 49 years were included in the cohort. To estimate repertoire size and how much clonotype sharing occurs between individuals, the study deeply sequenced the blood TCR repertoires of roughly 5 healthy adults. Different laboratories and diverse techniques were used to prepare libraries and sequence TCR repertoires, to increase sequencing depth and limit assay-specific biases. Each donor's leukapheresis produced roughly between roughly 0.85 and 9 billion PBMCs. Summary of the overall study and its limitations: Pairwise subsampling indicated that sequencing depth was expected to affect the degree of clonotype sharing among donors. The small number of donors limited the genetic and exposure-history diversity represented. Sampling was restricted to blood, and TCR repertoires in tissues likely differ from the TCR repertoires found in blood.

Using the deep immunoSEQ assay, TCR CDR3 regions were amplified from genomic DNA by multiplex PCR. Extracted genomic DNA from each cell subset was distributed evenly across all wells of several immunoSEQ 96-well plates, and each plate was treated as a replicate. For unsorted PBMC, about 300 ng of genomic DNA, equivalent to 30,000 to 35,000 T cell genomes, went into each replicate PCR. Unsorted PBMC genomic DNA was sequenced across ten immunoSEQ deep assay plates. Purified libraries were measured with a Qubit 3.0 fluorometer, size-checked on a Bioanalyzer 2100, and measured again with the KAPA Library Quantification kit. Every immunoSEQ 96-well plate was sequenced on a dedicated single-read 150-cycle Illumina NextSeq 550 flow cell. Concerning the study's data processing: Because only junctional sequences without quality scores were contained in the immunoSEQ output, filtering matching that applied to full-length reads could not be performed. Sequences were annotated with PyIR, a Python wrapper for IgBLAST v1.9, using IMGT germline references to assign V/J genes and CDR3. Reads with weak V/J assignments (E-value above 1e-6), missing CDR3, stop codons, out-of-frame junctions, or ambiguous translated residues were removed. V3J clonotypes were defined by identical inferred V gene, J gene, and CDR3 amino acid sequence. The percentage overlap between two repertoires was calculated by dividing the number of shared unique clonotypes by the size of the smaller repertoire. RTK rarefaction, the Chao1 estimator, and Recon v2.1 estimates of unobserved clonotypes were used to assess repertoire richness. TCRdb took over this immuneACCESS table, retaining in-frame rearrangements with V and J assigned. Such tables are incomplete; in checked studies, under half of the missing clones stem from an unresolved V gene, and the remainder is unexplained. The V and J calls and clone size are taken from that table; D and trimming were inferred from the DNA. The sample table records 400,000 to 550,000 clones; 70% to 85% of these occur just once. Less than 15% of the sample comes from the top ten.

The donors were healthy, HIV-negative adults who had no recently reported acute infections or vaccinations. Every donor was a Caucasian adult living in Nashville, Tennessee, USA. For unsorted samples, 100 million or so PBMCs were counted, and genomic DNA was extracted using the QIAamp DNA Blood Mini kit. Blood was obtained by leukapheresis, after which PBMCs were separated by Ficoll-Histopaque density gradient centrifugation and cryopreserved in liquid nitrogen vapor phase. The sequence joins TRBV11-2 to TRBJ2-2; TRBD1 is perhaps the D gene, given 5 matching bases. The source of this sequence is a woman between 40 and 50 years old in good health. Some clones in this sample may be carry-over from other donors' samples. The material sequenced was PBMCs. CDR3 protein: CASSRSRVGTGELFF. The nucleotides read TGTGCCAGCAGCCGTTCCAGGGTGGGGACCGGGGAGCTGTTTTTT.